This T cell receptor beta chain was sequenced for a study of post-analysis software for immune sequencing data. Study-level points and caveats: In multiple sclerosis, normalized Chao1 diversity was significantly below that of controls. Comparison of patients with controls showed four or five TRBV segments more frequent in patients, TRBV5-6, TRBV5-1 and TRBV20-1 among them.

Per germline, CDR1 MNHNS and CDR2 SASEGT. The CDR3 has 11 amino acids. V was trimmed by 1 base and J by 8 bases, leaving 5 bases between them. Unique molecular identifiers were present in the TCR beta cDNA libraries. TCRdb reprocessed the PCR reads via MiXCR and lists one record per CDR3 protein. The table has some 690,000 distinct CDR3 sequences, around 27% seen once. A note on this clonotype: Antigen unknown.

This chain joins TRBV6-1 and TRBJ1-1; D uncertain. The TCR was taken from a girl aged 10 to 17 with multiple sclerosis. The sequenced sample consisted of blood. The CDR3 DNA reads as TGTGCCAGCAGTGAAGTTAGAGAAGCTTTCTTT. This sequence encodes CASSEVREAFF.